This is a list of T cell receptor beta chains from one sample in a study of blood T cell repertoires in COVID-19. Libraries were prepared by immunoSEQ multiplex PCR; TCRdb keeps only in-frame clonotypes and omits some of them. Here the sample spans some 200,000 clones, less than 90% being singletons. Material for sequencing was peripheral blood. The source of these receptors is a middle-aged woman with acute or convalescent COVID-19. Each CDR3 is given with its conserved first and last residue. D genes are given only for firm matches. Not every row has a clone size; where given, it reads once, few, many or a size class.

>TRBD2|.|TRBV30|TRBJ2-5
CAWSSSGRTQYF
TGTGCCTGGAGTTCAAGCGGGAGGACCCAGTACTTC
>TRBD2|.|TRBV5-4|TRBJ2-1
CASSFPQRGSSYNEQFF
TGTGCCAGCAGCTTCCCCCAGCGGGGGAGCTCCTACAATGAGCAGTTCTTC
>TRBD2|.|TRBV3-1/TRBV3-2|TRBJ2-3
CASSQEILAGGTDTQYF
TGTGCCAGCAGCCAAGAGATACTAGCGGGGGGCACAGATACGCAGTATTTT
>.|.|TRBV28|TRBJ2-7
CASSEARNSYEQYF
TGTGCCAGCAGCGAAGCCCGCAACTCCTACGAGCAGTACTTC
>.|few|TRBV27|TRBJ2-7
CASGGRPSYEQYF
TGTGCCAGCGGAGGCCGCCCCTCCTACGAGCAGTACTTC
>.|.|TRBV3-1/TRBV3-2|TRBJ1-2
CASRDLRGGAFNYGYTF
TGTGCCAGCAGGGACTTGCGGGGGGGCGCGTTTAACTATGGCTACACCTTC
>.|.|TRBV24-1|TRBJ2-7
CATSDPTMSGYEQYF
TGTGCCACCAGTGATCCTACTATGTCGGGCTACGAGCAGTACTTC
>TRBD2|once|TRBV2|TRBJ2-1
CARRPSGGVEQFF
TGTGCCAGGAGGCCTAGCGGGGGGGTTGAGCAGTTCTTC
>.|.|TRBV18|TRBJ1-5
CASSSGTNNQPQHF
TGTGCCAGCTCGTCCGGGACAAACAATCAGCCCCAGCATTTT
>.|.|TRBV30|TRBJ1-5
CAWSAGSMKHF
TGTGCCTGGAGTGCCGGGTCAATGAAGCATTTT
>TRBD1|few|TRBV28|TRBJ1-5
CASSPHRGNGKGPQHF
TGTGCCAGCAGTCCCCACAGGGGCAACGGGAAGGGGCCCCAGCATTTT
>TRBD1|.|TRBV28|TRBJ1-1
CASSWRSGGAIGEAFF
TGTGCCAGCAGTTGGCGGTCAGGGGGCGCAATCGGAGAAGCTTTCTTT
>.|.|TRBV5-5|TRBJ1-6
CASSWGTGSNSPLHF
TGTGCCAGCAGCTGGGGCACAGGGTCCAATTCACCCCTCCACTTT
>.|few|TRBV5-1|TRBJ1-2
CASSWGAGGINYGYTF
TGCGCCAGCAGTTGGGGTGCAGGAGGAATCAACTATGGCTACACCTTC
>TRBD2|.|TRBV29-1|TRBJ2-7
CSVTSGNEQYF
TGCAGCGTGACTAGCGGAAACGAGCAGTACTTC
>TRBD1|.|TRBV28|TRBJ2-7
CASSPYIGTGVHEQYF
TGTGCCAGCAGTCCTTACATCGGGACAGGGGTCCACGAGCAGTACTTC
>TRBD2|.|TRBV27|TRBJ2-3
CASSSRGRGTDTQYF
TGTGCCAGCAGTTCCCGCGGGAGGGGGACAGATACGCAGTATTTT
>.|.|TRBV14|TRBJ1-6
CASSQEGAGNSPLHF
TGTGCCAGCAGCCAAGAGGGAGCGGGGAATTCACCCCTCCACTTT
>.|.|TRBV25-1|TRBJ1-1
CASSVGGSEAFF
TGTGCCAGCAGTGTTGGGGGGTCGGAAGCTTTCTTT
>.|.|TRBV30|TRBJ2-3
CAWGKRHTDTQYF
TGTGCCTGGGGCAAGCGCCACACAGATACGCAGTATTTT
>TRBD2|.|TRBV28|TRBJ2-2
CASSLFSSSGRTGELFF
TGTGCCAGCAGTTTATTCAGCTCTAGCGGGAGGACCGGGGAGCTGTTTTTT
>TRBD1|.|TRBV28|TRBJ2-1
CASSLKGAREQFF
TGTGCCAGCAGTTTAAAGGGGGCAAGGGAGCAGTTCTTC
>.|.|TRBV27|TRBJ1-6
CASRIHPGHVDNSPLHF
TGTGCCAGCCGAATACATCCGGGACATGTCGACAATTCACCCCTCCACTTT
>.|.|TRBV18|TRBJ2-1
CASSPVRINEQFF
TGTGCCAGCTCACCCGTCAGGATCAATGAGCAGTTCTTC
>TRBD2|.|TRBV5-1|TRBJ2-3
CASSPGLAGGTQYF
TGCGCCAGCAGCCCAGGACTAGCGGGGGGAACGCAGTATTTT
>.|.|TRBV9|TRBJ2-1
CASSPQDNEQFF
TGTGCCAGCAGCCCCCAGGACAATGAGCAGTTCTTC
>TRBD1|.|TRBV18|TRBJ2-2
CASSPQGATGELFF
TGTGCCAGCTCACCACAGGGGGCCACCGGGGAGCTGTTTTTT
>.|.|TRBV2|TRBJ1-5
CASCRWKGDSRQPQHF
TGTGCCAGCTGCCGATGGAAAGGGGATAGCAGGCAGCCCCAGCATTTT
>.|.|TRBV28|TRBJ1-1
CASSLFGQPGTEAFF
TGTGCCAGCAGTTTATTTGGACAGCCGGGAACTGAAGCTTTCTTT
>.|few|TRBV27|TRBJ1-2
CASSLRGNYGYTF
TGTGCCAGCAGTTTACGAGGGAACTATGGCTACACCTTC
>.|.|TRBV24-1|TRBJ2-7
CATSDPNRVYEQYF
TGTGCCACCAGTGATCCCAATCGAGTCTACGAGCAGTACTTC
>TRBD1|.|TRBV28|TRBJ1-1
CASSLPDRGLEAFF
TGTGCCAGCAGCCTACCCGACAGGGGGCTGGAAGCTTTCTTT
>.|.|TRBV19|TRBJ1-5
CASSEQDQGNQPQHF
TGTGCCAGTAGTGAACAGGATCAAGGGAATCAGCCCCAGCATTTT
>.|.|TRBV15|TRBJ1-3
CATSRDLGSSGNTIYF
TGTGCCACCAGCAGAGATCTAGGGAGCTCTGGAAACACCATATATTTT
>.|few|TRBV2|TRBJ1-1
CASSNQGNTEAFF
TGTGCCAGCAGTAACCAGGGCAACACTGAAGCTTTCTTT
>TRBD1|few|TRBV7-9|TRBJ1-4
CASSYGTGEKLFF
TGTGCCAGCAGCTACGGGACAGGTGAAAAACTGTTTTTT
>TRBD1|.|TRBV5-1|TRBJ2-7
CASSLVPQGAQLEQYF
TGCGCCAGCAGCTTGGTCCCGCAGGGGGCGCAACTCGAGCAGTACTTC
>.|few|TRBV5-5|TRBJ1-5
CASSLEYSGGRNQPQHF
TGTGCCAGCAGCTTGGAGTACTCCGGGGGTCGAAATCAGCCCCAGCATTTT
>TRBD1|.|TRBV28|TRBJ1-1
CASRYRGRNEHTEAFF
TGTGCCAGCCGATACAGGGGTCGCAATGAACACACTGAAGCTTTCTTT
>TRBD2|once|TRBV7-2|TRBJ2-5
CASSLGLAGEQTQYF
TGTGCCAGCAGCTTAGGACTAGCGGGAGAACAGACCCAGTACTTC
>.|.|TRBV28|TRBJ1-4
CASSVDGLEEKLFF
TGTGCCAGCAGTGTAGACGGACTCGAAGAAAAACTGTTTTTT
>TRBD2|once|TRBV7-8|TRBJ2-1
CASFRGLAGVSSYNEQFF
TGTGCCAGCTTTAGGGGGCTAGCGGGGGTTTCCTCCTACAATGAGCAGTTCTTC
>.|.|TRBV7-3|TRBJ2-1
CASTTRRGAEQFF
TGTGCCAGCACCACCAGACGGGGGGCTGAGCAGTTCTTC
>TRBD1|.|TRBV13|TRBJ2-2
CASSLGGTGGVAGELFF
TGTGCCAGCAGCTTAGGCGGTACAGGGGGTGTCGCCGGGGAGCTGTTTTTT
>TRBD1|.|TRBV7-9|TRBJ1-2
CASSIGQVVSIGYTF
TGTGCCAGCAGCATAGGACAGGTCGTTTCGATTGGCTACACCTTC
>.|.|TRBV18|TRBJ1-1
CASPQAPNTEAFF
TGTGCCAGCCCCCAAGCTCCGAACACTGAAGCTTTCTTT
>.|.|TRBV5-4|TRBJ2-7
CASSLSGVSSYEQYF
TGTGCCAGCAGCTTATCGGGGGTGTCCTCCTACGAGCAGTACTTC
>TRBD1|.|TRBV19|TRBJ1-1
CASSMGRTGASEAFF
TGTGCCAGTAGTATGGGACGAACAGGGGCAAGTGAAGCTTTCTTT
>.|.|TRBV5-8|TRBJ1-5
CASSYTGPRQHF
TGTGCCAGCAGCTATACTGGTCCCCGCCAGCATTTT
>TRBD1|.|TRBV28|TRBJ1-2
CASSFRDRVGYTF
TGTGCCAGCAGTTTCAGGGACAGAGTGGGCTACACCTTC
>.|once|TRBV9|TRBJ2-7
CASSDGQAYEQYF
TGTGCCAGCAGCGACGGCCAGGCCTACGAGCAGTACTTC
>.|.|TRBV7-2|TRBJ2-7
CASSDNYEQYF
TGTGCCAGCAGCGACAACTACGAGCAGTACTTC